A single sample gave rise to the 2 T cell receptor beta chains below, sequenced in a study of post-analysis software for immune sequencing data. Study results and caveats: Controls showed lower frequencies than patients for roughly five TRBV segments, and TRBV5-6, TRBV5-1 and TRBV20-1 were among these.

Presence of unique molecular identifiers characterized the TCR beta cDNA libraries. TCRdb passed the PCR reads through MiXCR, listing each CDR3 protein once. Of about 460,000 distinct CDR3 sequences listed, nearly 45% are singletons. These receptors have no known antigen. The sequencing input was blood. The receptor source for this set is a girl aged 10-17 years with multiple sclerosis.

This clonotype showed up just a few times. The chain couples TRBV7-2 to TRBJ2-7; no clear D gene. Trimming shortened V by 5 bases and J by 4 bases, and 12 bases separated the two germline ends. CDR1 SGHTA and CDR2 FQGNSA come from the germline V gene. The CDR3 runs 13 residues. This chain's CDR3 is CASSQRMGYEQYF. DNA of the CDR3: TGTGCCAGCAGCCAACGGATGGGGTACGAGCAGTACTTC. Full variable domain (outside the CDR3, taken from reference TRBV7-2 and TRBJ2-7): GAGVSQSPSNKVTEKGKDVELRCDPISGHTALYWYRQSLGQGLEFLIYFQGNSAPDKSGLPSDRFSAERTGGSVSTLTIQRTQQEDSAVYLCASSQRMGYEQYFGPGTRLTVT.

This clonotype was counted a few times. The chain combines TRBV15 with TRBJ2-3, with 9 bases identical to TRBD2. The CDR3 runs to 18 residues. Looked up from germline, CDR1 is LNHNV and CDR2 is YYDKDF (reference sequence). The V gene end was trimmed by 5 bases and the J gene end by 4 bases; junction bases not matched to a gene: 16. CDR3 loop: CATSEENFSGRGADTQYF. CDR3 coding DNA: TGTGCCACCAGCGAGGAAAACTTTAGCGGGAGAGGGGCAGATACGCAGTATTTT.